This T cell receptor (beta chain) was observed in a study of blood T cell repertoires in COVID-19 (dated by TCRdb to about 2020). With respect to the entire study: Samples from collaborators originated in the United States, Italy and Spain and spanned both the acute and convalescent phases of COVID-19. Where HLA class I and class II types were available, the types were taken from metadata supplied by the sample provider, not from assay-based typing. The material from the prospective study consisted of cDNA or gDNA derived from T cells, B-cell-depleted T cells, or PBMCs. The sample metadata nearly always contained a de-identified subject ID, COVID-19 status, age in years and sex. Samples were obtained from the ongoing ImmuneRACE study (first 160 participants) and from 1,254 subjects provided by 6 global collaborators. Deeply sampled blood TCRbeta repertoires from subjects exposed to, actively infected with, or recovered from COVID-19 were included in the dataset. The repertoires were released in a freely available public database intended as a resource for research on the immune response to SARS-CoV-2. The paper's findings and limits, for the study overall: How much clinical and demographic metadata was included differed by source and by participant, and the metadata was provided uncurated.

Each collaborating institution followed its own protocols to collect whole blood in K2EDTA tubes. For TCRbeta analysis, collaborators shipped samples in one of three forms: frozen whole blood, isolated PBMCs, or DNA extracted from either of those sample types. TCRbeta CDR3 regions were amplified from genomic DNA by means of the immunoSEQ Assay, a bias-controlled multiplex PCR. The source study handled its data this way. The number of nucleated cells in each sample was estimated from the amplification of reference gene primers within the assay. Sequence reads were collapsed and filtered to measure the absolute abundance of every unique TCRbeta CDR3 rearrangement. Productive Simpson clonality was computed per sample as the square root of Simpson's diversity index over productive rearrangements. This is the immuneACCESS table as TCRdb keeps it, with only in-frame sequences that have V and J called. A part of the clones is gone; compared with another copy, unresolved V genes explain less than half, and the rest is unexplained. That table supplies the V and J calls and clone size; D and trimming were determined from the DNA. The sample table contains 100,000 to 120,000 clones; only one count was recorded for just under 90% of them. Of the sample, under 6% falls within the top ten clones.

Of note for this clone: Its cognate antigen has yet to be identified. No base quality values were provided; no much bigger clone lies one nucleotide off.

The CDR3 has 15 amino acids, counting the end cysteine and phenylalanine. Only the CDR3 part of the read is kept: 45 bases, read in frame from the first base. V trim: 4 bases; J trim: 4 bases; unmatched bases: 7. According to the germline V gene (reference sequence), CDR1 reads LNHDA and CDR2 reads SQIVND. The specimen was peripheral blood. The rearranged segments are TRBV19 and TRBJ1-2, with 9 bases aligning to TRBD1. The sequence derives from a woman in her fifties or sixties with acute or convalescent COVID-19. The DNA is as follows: TGTGCCAGTAGTACCAAGGACAGGGGTGGCTATGGCTACACCTTC. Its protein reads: CASSTKDRGGYGYTF.